A selection of T cell receptor beta chains follows, all from one sample in a study of shared T cell receptors in the human thymus. Data came from immunoSEQ multiplex PCR; TCRdb stores just in-frame clones and leaves some out. This sample has 600,000 to 900,000 clones; 75% to 90% occur once, and the top ten carry 0.0095% to 0.011%. The same data also went into a second study, on human thymus T cells.

Sequencing was done on a sample of thymocytes. All receptors come from a girl under two years old with a congenital heart defect. CDR3s include the opening cysteine and the closing phenylalanine or tryptophan. Each record gives: D gene, J gene, V gene, clone size, CDR3 protein, CDR3 DNA. A D gene is named only where the DNA matches it firmly. A clone size is listed for some rows: how often the clone was seen (once, few, many), or a class if it is expanded.

D: .
J: TRBJ1-5
V: TRBV5-5
size: once
CDR3: CASSFNGYSNQPQHF
DNA: TGTGCCAGCAGCTTTAACGGGTATAGCAATCAGCCCCAGCATTTT

D: .
J: TRBJ1-5
V: TRBV28
size: .
CDR3: CASRATVSNQPQHF
DNA: TGTGCCAGCAGGGCGACAGTAAGCAATCAGCCCCAGCATTTT

D: .
J: TRBJ2-1
V: TRBV13
size: .
CDR3: CASKGDSYNEQFF
DNA: TGTGCCAGCAAGGGGGACTCCTACAATGAGCAGTTCTTC

D: .
J: TRBJ2-3
V: TRBV7-9
size: .
CDR3: CASSLGTANLYTTDTQYF
DNA: TGTGCCAGCAGCTTAGGAACAGCCAACCTTTACACCACAGATACGCAGTATTTT

D: TRBD1
J: TRBJ1-1
V: TRBV19
size: .
CDR3: CASSIGQDTEAFF
DNA: TGTGCCAGTAGTATCGGACAGGACACTGAAGCTTTCTTT

D: .
J: TRBJ1-2
V: TRBV2
size: .
CDR3: CASSGQLPTFSYGYTF
DNA: TGTGCCAGCAGTGGACAGCTCCCGACCTTCAGCTATGGCTACACCTTC

D: TRBD2
J: TRBJ2-3
V: TRBV7-2
size: .
CDR3: CASSLGGLAGLTDTQYF
DNA: TGTGCCAGCAGCTTAGGGGGACTAGCGGGCCTCACAGATACGCAGTATTTT

D: .
J: TRBJ2-3
V: TRBV6-5
size: .
CDR3: CASSSDRRDTQYF
DNA: TGTGCCAGCAGCTCCGACAGGAGAGATACGCAGTATTTT

D: TRBD1
J: TRBJ2-7
V: TRBV28
size: .
CDR3: CASSLQGALYEQYF
DNA: TGTGCCAGCAGTTTACAGGGGGCATTATACGAGCAGTACTTC

D: .
J: TRBJ1-3
V: TRBV4-1
size: once
CDR3: CASSQAWQILSGNTIYF
DNA: TGCGCCAGCAGCCAAGCCTGGCAGATTCTCTCTGGAAACACCATATATTTT

D: TRBD1
J: TRBJ1-4
V: TRBV28
size: .
CDR3: CASIHDRERGEKLFF
DNA: TGTGCCAGCATTCATGACAGGGAGAGGGGTGAAAAACTGTTTTTT

D: TRBD1
J: TRBJ1-2
V: TRBV28
size: .
CDR3: CASSLGQANYGYTF
DNA: TGTGCCAGCAGTTTGGGACAGGCAAACTATGGCTACACCTTC

D: TRBD1
J: TRBJ2-7
V: TRBV4-1
size: .
CDR3: CASSQGTGTSQYF
DNA: TGCGCCAGCAGCCAGGGGACAGGTACGTCGCAGTACTTC

D: TRBD1
J: TRBJ1-2
V: TRBV5-6
size: .
CDR3: CASSLDRVHGYTF
DNA: TGTGCCAGCAGCCTAGACAGGGTCCATGGCTACACCTTC

D: TRBD2
J: TRBJ2-5
V: TRBV28
size: .
CDR3: CASRAGVRWKRETQYF
DNA: TGTGCCAGCAGGGCGGGGGTCCGGTGGAAACGAGAGACCCAGTACTTC

D: TRBD1
J: TRBJ1-2
V: TRBV7-6
size: .
CDR3: CASSLPKLQGALTNYGYTF
DNA: TGTGCCAGCAGCTTACCAAAGCTTCAGGGGGCTCTAACTAACTATGGCTACACCTTC

D: TRBD2
J: TRBJ2-1
V: TRBV30
size: .
CDR3: CAWGPGLAFSSYNEQFF
DNA: TGTGCCTGGGGACCGGGACTAGCTTTCAGCTCCTACAATGAGCAGTTCTTC

D: .
J: TRBJ1-5
V: TRBV6-4
size: few
CDR3: CARAEGKGQPQHF
DNA: TGTGCCAGGGCGGAGGGAAAGGGTCAGCCCCAGCATTTT

D: TRBD1
J: TRBJ2-1
V: TRBV6-1
size: .
CDR3: CASKGRQGNDEQFF
DNA: TGTGCCAGCAAGGGACGACAGGGGAACGATGAGCAGTTCTTC

D: TRBD1
J: TRBJ1-1
V: TRBV5-1
size: .
CDR3: CASSRTGQGRTEAFF
DNA: TGCGCCAGCAGCAGGACAGGGCAGGGGAGAACTGAAGCTTTCTTT

D: .
J: TRBJ1-3
V: TRBV6-1
size: .
CDR3: CASSERGLGGNTIYF
DNA: TGTGCCAGCAGTGAAAGGGGACTGGGGGGAAACACCATATATTTT

D: .
J: TRBJ2-1
V: TRBV14
size: .
CDR3: CASSQGSGAHEQFF
DNA: TGTGCCAGCAGCCAAGGGTCAGGGGCCCATGAGCAGTTCTTC

D: .
J: TRBJ1-2
V: TRBV9
size: .
CDR3: CASSVATAGWNDYTF
DNA: TGTGCCAGCAGCGTAGCTACGGCAGGGTGGAATGACTACACCTTC

D: .
J: TRBJ1-1
V: TRBV28
size: .
CDR3: CASTTFRGGKAFF
DNA: TGTGCCAGCACCACTTTTAGGGGGGGGAAGGCTTTCTTT

D: TRBD1
J: TRBJ1-1
V: TRBV19
size: once
CDR3: CASITGGNTEAFF
DNA: TGTGCCAGTATCACAGGGGGTAACACTGAAGCTTTCTTT

D: .
J: TRBJ1-6
V: TRBV18
size: few
CDR3: CASRGFAFNSPLHF
DNA: TGTGCCAGTCGGGGGTTCGCCTTTAATTCACCCCTCCACTTT

D: TRBD2
J: TRBJ2-5
V: TRBV7-6
size: .
CDR3: CASSLRGAGVVETQYF
DNA: TGTGCCAGCAGCTTAAGAGGGGCGGGGGTCGTGGAGACCCAGTACTTC

D: .
J: TRBJ2-2
V: TRBV12-5
size: once
CDR3: CASRVGTGELFF
DNA: TGTGCTAGCCGGGTGGGCACCGGGGAGCTGTTTTTT

D: .
J: TRBJ2-3
V: TRBV27
size: .
CDR3: CASSVLAPEWSDTQYF
DNA: TGTGCCAGCAGTGTTCTAGCGCCTGAATGGTCAGATACGCAGTATTTT

D: .
J: TRBJ1-6
V: TRBV9
size: .
CDR3: CASSVAWGGSPLHF
DNA: TGTGCCAGCAGCGTAGCTTGGGGGGGTTCACCCCTCCACTTT

D: TRBD1
J: TRBJ2-7
V: TRBV2
size: .
CDR3: CASSERVTGWTYEQYF
DNA: TGTGCCAGCAGTGAACGGGTGACAGGGTGGACTTACGAGCAGTACTTC

D: .
J: TRBJ2-7
V: TRBV2
size: .
CDR3: CASSDKDGGYDYEQYF
DNA: TGTGCCAGCAGTGATAAAGACGGGGGTTATGACTACGAGCAGTACTTC

D: .
J: TRBJ1-3
V: TRBV5-4
size: .
CDR3: CASSSGNDGNTIYF
DNA: TGTGCCAGCAGCTCCGGGAACGACGGAAACACCATATATTTT

D: TRBD1
J: TRBJ1-2
V: TRBV7-2
size: once
CDR3: CASSLGQGALSGYTF
DNA: TGTGCCAGCAGCTTAGGGCAGGGGGCACTATCTGGCTACACCTTC

D: .
J: TRBJ2-7
V: TRBV6-1
size: .
CDR3: CASSPTESNYEQYF
DNA: TGTGCCAGCAGTCCGACAGAGTCCAACTACGAGCAGTACTTC

D: TRBD1
J: TRBJ2-7
V: TRBV18
size: .
CDR3: CASSPGQRLEQYF
DNA: TGTGCCAGCTCACCGGGACAGCGACTGGAGCAGTACTTC

D: TRBD1
J: TRBJ2-7
V: TRBV5-5
size: .
CDR3: CASSPTGITYEQYF
DNA: TGTGCCAGCAGCCCGACAGGGATAACCTACGAGCAGTACTTC

D: .
J: TRBJ2-5
V: TRBV27
size: .
CDR3: CASSSTNQETQYF
DNA: TGTGCCAGCAGTTCCACAAACCAAGAGACCCAGTACTTC

D: TRBD2
J: TRBJ2-7
V: TRBV28
size: .
CDR3: CASSLWLPLPSGRTTYEQYF
DNA: TGTGCCAGCAGTTTATGGTTACCCCTTCCTAGCGGTAGGACTACCTACGAGCAGTACTTC

D: .
J: TRBJ2-4
V: TRBV2
size: .
CDR3: CASSPRKGEAKNIQYF
DNA: TGTGCCAGCAGCCCCCGAAAGGGGGAGGCCAAAAACATTCAGTACTTC

D: TRBD1
J: TRBJ1-2
V: TRBV9
size: few
CDR3: CASSSIGQGGGYTF
DNA: TGTGCCAGCAGTTCAATCGGACAGGGGGGCGGCTACACCTTC

D: .
J: TRBJ2-1
V: TRBV28
size: .
CDR3: CASSLEGSRNNEQFF
DNA: TGTGCCAGCAGTTTGGAGGGGAGTAGGAACAATGAGCAGTTCTTC

D: .
J: TRBJ1-6
V: TRBV6-1
size: .
CDR3: CASSEVSSYNSPLHF
DNA: TGTGCCAGCAGTGAAGTTAGCAGTTATAATTCACCCCTCCACTTT

D: .
J: TRBJ2-7
V: TRBV6-9
size: .
CDR3: CASRTPRVEQYF
DNA: TGTGCCAGCCGTACCCCCCGGGTGGAGCAGTACTTC

D: .
J: TRBJ2-2
V: TRBV6-1
size: .
CDR3: CASRFRGELFF
DNA: TGTGCCAGCAGGTTTCGGGGGGAGCTGTTTTTT

D: TRBD2
J: TRBJ2-3
V: TRBV7-2
size: .
CDR3: CASSLSAGGPRCKDTQYF
DNA: TGTGCCAGCAGCTTATCAGCGGGGGGGCCTAGGTGCAAAGATACGCAGTATTTT

D: .
J: TRBJ2-7
V: TRBV18
size: .
CDR3: CASSPRQVGGHYEQYF
DNA: TGTGCCAGCTCACCCCGACAGGTCGGGGGGCACTACGAGCAGTACTTC

D: TRBD2
J: TRBJ2-3
V: TRBV4-1
size: once
CDR3: CASSQVASGGGKPDTQYF
DNA: TGCGCCAGCAGCCAGGTGGCTAGCGGGGGGGGAAAACCAGATACGCAGTATTTT